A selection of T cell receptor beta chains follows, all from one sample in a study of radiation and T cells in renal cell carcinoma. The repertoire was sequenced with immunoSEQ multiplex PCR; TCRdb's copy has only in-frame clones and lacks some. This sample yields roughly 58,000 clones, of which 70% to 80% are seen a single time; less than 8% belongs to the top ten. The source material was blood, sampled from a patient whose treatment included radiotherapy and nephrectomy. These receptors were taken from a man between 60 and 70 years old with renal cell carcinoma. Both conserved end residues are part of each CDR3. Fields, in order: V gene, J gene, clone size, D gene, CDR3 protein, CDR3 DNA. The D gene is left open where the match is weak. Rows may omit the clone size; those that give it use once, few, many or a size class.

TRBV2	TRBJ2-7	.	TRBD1	CASRGGQGSTYEQYF	TGTGCCAGCAGGGGGGGACAGGGGTCCACCTACGAGCAGTACTTC
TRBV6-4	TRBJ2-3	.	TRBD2	CASSLLAGRTDTQYF	TGTGCCAGCAGTCTACTAGCGGGACGGACAGATACGCAGTATTTT
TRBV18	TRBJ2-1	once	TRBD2	CASSPLAGAGGLNEQFF	TGTGCCAGCTCACCCCTCGCGGGGGCGGGAGGGCTTAATGAGCAGTTCTTC
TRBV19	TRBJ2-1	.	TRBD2	CASSIMRGGTNEQFF	TGTGCCAGTAGTATAATGCGGGGGGGCACCAATGAGCAGTTCTTC
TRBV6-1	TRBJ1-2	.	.	CASSEAGYGYTF	TGTGCCAGCAGTGAAGCAGGGTATGGCTACACCTTC
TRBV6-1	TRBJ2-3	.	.	CASSDSQTDTQYF	TGTGCCAGCAGTGACAGCCAAACAGATACGCAGTATTTT
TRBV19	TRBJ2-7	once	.	CASSTGQDPYEQYF	TGTGCCAGTAGCACAGGCCAAGACCCCTACGAGCAGTACTTC
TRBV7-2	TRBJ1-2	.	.	CASSLGGDYGYTF	TGTGCCAGCAGCTTAGGAGGGGACTATGGCTACACCTTC
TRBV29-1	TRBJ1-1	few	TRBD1	CSVEGQVVTEAFF	TGCAGCGTTGAGGGACAGGTGGTAACTGAAGCTTTCTTT
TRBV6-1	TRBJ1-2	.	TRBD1	CASSRLQGADGYTF	TGTGCCAGCAGCCGATTACAGGGGGCTGATGGCTACACCTTC
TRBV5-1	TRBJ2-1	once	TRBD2	CASSLRTSGRNNEQFF	TGCGCCAGCAGCTTAAGGACTAGCGGGAGAAACAATGAGCAGTTCTTC
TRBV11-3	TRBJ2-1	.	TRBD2	CASSSGLAGTGNEQFF	TGTGCCAGCAGCTCGGGACTAGCGGGGACTGGGAATGAGCAGTTCTTC
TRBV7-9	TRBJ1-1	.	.	CASSFEGWNTEAFF	TGTGCCAGCAGCTTCGAGGGTTGGAACACTGAAGCTTTCTTT
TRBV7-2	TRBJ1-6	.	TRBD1	CASSVDRGNSPLHF	TGTGCCAGCAGCGTGGACAGGGGAAATTCACCCCTCCACTTT
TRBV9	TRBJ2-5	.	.	CASSVGVGAETQYF	TGTGCCAGCAGCGTAGGGGTGGGAGCAGAGACCCAGTACTTC
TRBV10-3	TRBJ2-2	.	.	CAITRTIGGTGELFF	TGTGCCATAACCCGGACGATTGGTGGAACCGGGGAGCTGTTTTTT
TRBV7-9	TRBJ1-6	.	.	CASSLDWDYNSPLHF	TGTGCCAGCAGCTTAGACTGGGACTATAATTCACCCCTCCACTTT
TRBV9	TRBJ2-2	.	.	CASSVGNTGELFF	TGTGCCAGCAGCGTCGGAAACACCGGGGAGCTGTTTTTT
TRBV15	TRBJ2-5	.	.	CATSRGTQETQYF	TGTGCCACCAGCAGAGGTACTCAAGAGACCCAGTACTTC
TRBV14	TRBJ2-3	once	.	CASSQGVQGTDTQYF	TGTGCCAGCAGCCAAGGGGTGCAGGGAACAGATACGCAGTATTTT
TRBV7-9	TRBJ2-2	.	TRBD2	CASSPGTSGSDGELFF	TGTGCCAGCAGCCCCGGGACTAGCGGGAGTGACGGGGAGCTGTTTTTT
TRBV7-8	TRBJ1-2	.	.	CASSPTVGSYGYTF	TGTGCCAGCAGCCCCACGGTGGGGTCCTATGGCTACACCTTC
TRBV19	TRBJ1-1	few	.	CAILDGTEAFF	TGTGCCATTCTGGACGGCACTGAAGCTTTCTTT
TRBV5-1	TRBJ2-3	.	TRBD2	CASSLFGGSTDTQYF	TGCGCCAGCAGCCTGTTCGGGGGGAGCACAGATACGCAGTATTTT
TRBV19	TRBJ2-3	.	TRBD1	CASSIGRTGTGGYEDTQYF	TGTGCCAGTAGTATAGGACGTACCGGGACAGGAGGTTATGAAGATACGCAGTATTTT
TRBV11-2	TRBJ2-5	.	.	CASSLDRTSETQYF	TGTGCCAGCAGCTTAGACAGGACTTCCGAGACCCAGTACTTC
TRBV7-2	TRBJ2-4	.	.	CASSSGGLTSKNIQYF	TGTGCCAGCAGCTCAGGGGGACTGACCTCCAAAAACATTCAGTACTTC
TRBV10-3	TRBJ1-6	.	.	CAISEQNNSPLHF	TGTGCCATCAGTGAACAGAATAATTCACCCCTCCACTTT
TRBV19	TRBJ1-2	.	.	CASSAGPSLRGYTF	TGTGCCAGTAGTGCCGGACCTAGCCTCAGGGGCTACACCTTC